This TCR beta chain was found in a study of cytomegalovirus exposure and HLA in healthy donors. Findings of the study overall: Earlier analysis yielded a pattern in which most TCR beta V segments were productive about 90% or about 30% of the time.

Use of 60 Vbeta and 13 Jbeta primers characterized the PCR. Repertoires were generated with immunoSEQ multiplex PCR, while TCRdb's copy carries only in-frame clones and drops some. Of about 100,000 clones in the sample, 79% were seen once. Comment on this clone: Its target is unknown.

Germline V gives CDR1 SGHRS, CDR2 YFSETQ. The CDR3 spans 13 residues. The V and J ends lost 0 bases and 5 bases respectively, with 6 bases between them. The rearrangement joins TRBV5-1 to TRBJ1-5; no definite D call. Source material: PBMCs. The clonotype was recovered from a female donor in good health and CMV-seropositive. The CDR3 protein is CASSLVGDQPQHF. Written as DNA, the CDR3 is TGCGCCAGCAGCTTGGTAGGAGATCAGCCCCAGCATTTT.